Ten or more counts support the clone carrying this T cell receptor (beta chain). Its antigen is unidentified. Sequenced material consisted of expressed TCRB transcripts (all of the isolated RNA was reverse transcribed). The assay was immunoSEQ multiplex PCR, and TCRdb's table has in-frame clones only and misses some. The sample holds almost 350,000 clones, 9.3% seen once. Germline CDR1 is MDHEN and CDR2 is SYDVKM. V lost 1 base to trimming and J lost 10 bases; unmatched junction nucleotides: 9. CDR3 length equals 15 residues. This sample was taken from a study of beta chain features in type 1 diabetes. General study results and limits: Significant though moderate, a shortening of TCRB CDR3s appeared in all four CD4+ subsets of Type 1 diabetes patients.

The sequenced sample consisted of central memory CD4+ T cells from blood. This clonotype originated in a man aged 30-40 years with type 1 diabetes. The chain combines TRBV28 with TRBJ1-1, with TRBD1 matching over 10 bases. The CDR3 bases are TGTGCCAGCAGTTTATTTCATCGTGGACAGGGGGTAGCTTTCTTT. It specifies CASSLFHRGQGVAFF.